The entry below describes one T cell receptor (beta chain). Its matching antigen is unknown. This record belongs to a study of T cell repertoires in cytomegalovirus infection. TCRdb analysed the reads with MiXCR anew, one entry per CDR3 protein. The sample lists about 500,000 distinct CDR3 sequences, about 33% seen once, with 15% to 20% in the top ten. V was clipped by 0 bases and J by 1 base, with 10 bases between them. CDR3 length: 15 amino acids. Germline V gene data show CDR1 as SQVTM and CDR2 as ANQGSEA. Study results and limitations: Ex vivo, HLA-C-restricted CMV-specific TCR beta clonotypes prevailed over the rest of the response.

The gene calls are TRBV29-1 and TRBJ2-1; D not certain. The sequenced sample was cultured PBMCs, obtained from culture after CMV antigen stimulation. This receptor was obtained from a human donor in good health (CMV status not recorded). Some clones in this sample may be carry-over from other donors' samples. This CDR3 reads CSVEDSFSSYNEQFF. The DNA of the CDR3 is TGCAGCGTTGAAGATTCATTTAGTTCCTACAATGAGCAGTTCTTC.